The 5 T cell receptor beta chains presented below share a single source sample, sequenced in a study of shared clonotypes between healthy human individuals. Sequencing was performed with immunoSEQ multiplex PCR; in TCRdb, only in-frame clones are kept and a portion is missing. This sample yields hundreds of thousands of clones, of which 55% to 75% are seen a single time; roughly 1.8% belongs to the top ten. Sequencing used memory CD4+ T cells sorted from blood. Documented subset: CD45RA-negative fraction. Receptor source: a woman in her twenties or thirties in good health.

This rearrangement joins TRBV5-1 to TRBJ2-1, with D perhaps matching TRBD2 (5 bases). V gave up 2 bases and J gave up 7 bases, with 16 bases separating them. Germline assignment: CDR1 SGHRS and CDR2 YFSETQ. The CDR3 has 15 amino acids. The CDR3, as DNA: TGCGCCAGCAGCTTAGGAGGTGCCCAAGGGAATGAGCAGTTCTTC. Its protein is CASSLGGAQGNEQFF.

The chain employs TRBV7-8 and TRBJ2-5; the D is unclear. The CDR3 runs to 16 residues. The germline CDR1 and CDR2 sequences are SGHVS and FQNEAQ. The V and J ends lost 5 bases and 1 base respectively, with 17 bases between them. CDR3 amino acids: CASSPPLRTFQETQYF. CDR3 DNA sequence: TGTGCCAGCAGCCCACCCCTCCGGACCTTCCAAGAGACCCAGTACTTC.

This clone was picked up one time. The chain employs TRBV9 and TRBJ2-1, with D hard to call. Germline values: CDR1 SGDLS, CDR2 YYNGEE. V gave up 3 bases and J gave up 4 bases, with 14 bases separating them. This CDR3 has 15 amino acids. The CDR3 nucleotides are TGTGCCAGCAGCGCCAAGGGTGGGGAATACAATGAGCAGTTCTTC. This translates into CASSAKGGEYNEQFF.

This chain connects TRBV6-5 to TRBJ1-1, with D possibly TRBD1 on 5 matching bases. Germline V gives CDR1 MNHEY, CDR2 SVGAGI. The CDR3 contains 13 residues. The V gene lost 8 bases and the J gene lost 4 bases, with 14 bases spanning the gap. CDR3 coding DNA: TGTGCCAGCCTACAAGGGACGGGCACTGAAGCTTTCTTT. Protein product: CASLQGTGTEAFF.

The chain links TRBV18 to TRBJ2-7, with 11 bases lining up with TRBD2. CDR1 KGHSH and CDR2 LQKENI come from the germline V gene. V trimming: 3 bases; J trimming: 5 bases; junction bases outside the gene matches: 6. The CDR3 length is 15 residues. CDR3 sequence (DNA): TGTGCCAGCTCACCTATTAGCGGGAGGGCCAACGAGCAGTACTTC. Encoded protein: CASSPISGRANEQYF.